One sample yielded the 4 T cell receptor beta chains listed below, sequenced in a study of T-cell reconstitution after alpha-beta-depleted transplantation in children. The library targeted TCRbeta and was prepared with unique molecular identifiers. TCRdb re-called the PCR reads with MiXCR, one entry per CDR3 protein. Among approximately 400,000 distinct CDR3 sequences listed, about 11% were seen once. The sample in question was PBMCs from the stem cell graft donor, obtained from the stem cell graft. The receptors shown here come from a human donor who donated a stem cell graft to a child with acute myeloid leukemia.

This clonotype was seen only a few times. The chain carries TRBV5-6 and TRBJ1-1, with TRBD1 identical over 7 bases. Germline assignment: CDR1 SGHDT and CDR2 YYEEEE. V gave up 2 bases and J gave up 3 bases; unmatched junction bases: 7. CDR3 length: 15 amino acids. The CDR3 DNA is TGTGCCAGCAGCTTCACAGGGGCGGGGTACACTGAAGCTTTCTTT. Translating gives CASSFTGAGYTEAFF.

There are many counts of this clonotype. The chain's CDR3 is CASSYLLDTQYF. CDR3 DNA sequence: TGTGCCAGCAGTTACTTACTGGATACGCAGTATTTT. This chain uses TRBV6-6 with TRBJ2-3; D not resolved. V was trimmed by 1 base and J by 6 bases, leaving 5 bases between them. CDR3 length: 12 amino acids. CDR1 MNHNY and CDR2 SVGAGI come from the germline V gene (reference sequence).

The CDR3 nucleotides are TGTGCCAGCAGCCAAGAAGGATCCTCTGGAAACACCATATATTTT. Protein product: CASSQEGSSGNTIYF. V gene TRBV3-1 combines with J gene TRBJ1-3; D remains unclear. Germline V gene sequence: CDR1 LGHDT, CDR2 YNNKEL (reference sequence). V lost 0 bases to trimming and J lost 0 bases, with 6 bases between them. The CDR3 extends over 15 amino acids.

This clonotype was counted a few times. The chain carries TRBV18 and TRBJ1-2, with D unresolved. Germline V gene lookup returns CDR1 KGHSH and CDR2 LQKENI. The V gene lost 2 bases and the J gene lost 3 bases, with 13 bases spanning the gap. The CDR3 is made up of 15 amino acids. This CDR3 reads CASSPTATEDYGYTF. CDR3 DNA sequence: TGTGCCAGCTCACCAACGGCCACGGAGGACTATGGCTACACCTTC.